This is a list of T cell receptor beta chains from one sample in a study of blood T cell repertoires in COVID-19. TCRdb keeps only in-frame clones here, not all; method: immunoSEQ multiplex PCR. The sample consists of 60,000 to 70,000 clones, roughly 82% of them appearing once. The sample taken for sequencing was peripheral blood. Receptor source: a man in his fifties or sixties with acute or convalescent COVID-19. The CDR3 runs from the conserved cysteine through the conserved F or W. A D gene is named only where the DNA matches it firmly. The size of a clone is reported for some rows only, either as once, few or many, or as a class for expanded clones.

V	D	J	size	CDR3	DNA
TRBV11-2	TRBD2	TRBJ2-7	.	CASSLHSLAGGLDYEQYF	TGTGCCAGCAGCTTACATTCACTAGCGGGGGGACTCGATTACGAGCAGTACTTC
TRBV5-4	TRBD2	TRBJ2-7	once	CASSLTSGGEQYF	TGTGCCAGCAGCCTGACTAGCGGGGGAGAGCAGTACTTC
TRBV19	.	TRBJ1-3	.	CASSAGVGGNTIYF	TGTGCCAGTAGTGCGGGAGTCGGTGGAAACACCATATATTTT
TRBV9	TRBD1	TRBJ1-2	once	CASSVDRVKGINYGYTF	TGTGCCAGCAGCGTGGACAGGGTAAAAGGTATAAACTATGGCTACACCTTC
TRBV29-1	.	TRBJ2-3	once	CSVSSGDTQYF	TGCAGCGTTTCCTCGGGGGATACGCAGTATTTT
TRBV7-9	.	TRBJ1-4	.	CASTRGTNEKLFF	TGTGCCAGCACTAGGGGGACTAATGAAAAACTGTTTTTT
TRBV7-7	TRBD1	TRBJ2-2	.	CASSLGGTGTGGELFF	TGTGCCAGCAGCTTAGGAGGGACAGGGACTGGCGGGGAGCTGTTTTTT
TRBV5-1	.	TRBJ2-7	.	CASSLVPGPYEQYF	TGCGCCAGCAGCTTGGTTCCAGGTCCCTACGAGCAGTACTTC
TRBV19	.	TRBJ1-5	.	CASTVWGVLGNQPQHF	TGTGCCAGTACTGTGTGGGGGGTTTTAGGCAATCAGCCCCAGCATTTT
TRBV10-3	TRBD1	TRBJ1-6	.	CAISWDSFNSPLHF	TGTGCCATCAGTTGGGACAGCTTTAATTCACCCCTCCACTTT
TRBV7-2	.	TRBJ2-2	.	CASSLGLNRDTGELFF	TGTGCCAGCAGCTTAGGATTAAACAGGGATACCGGGGAGCTGTTTTTT
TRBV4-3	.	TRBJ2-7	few	CASSQERAYEQYF	TGCGCCAGCAGCCAAGAGCGGGCCTACGAGCAGTACTTC
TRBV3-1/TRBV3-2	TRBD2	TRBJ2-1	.	CASSRPGTSGADNEQFF	TGTGCCAGCAGCAGACCCGGGACTAGCGGGGCTGACAATGAGCAGTTCTTC
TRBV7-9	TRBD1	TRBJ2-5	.	CASSQAGTGGQETQYF	TGTGCCAGCAGCCAGGCCGGGACAGGGGGCCAAGAGACCCAGTACTTC
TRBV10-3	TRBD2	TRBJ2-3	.	CAIRSTSAVTDTQYF	TGTGCCATCAGATCGACTAGCGCCGTCACAGATACGCAGTATTTT